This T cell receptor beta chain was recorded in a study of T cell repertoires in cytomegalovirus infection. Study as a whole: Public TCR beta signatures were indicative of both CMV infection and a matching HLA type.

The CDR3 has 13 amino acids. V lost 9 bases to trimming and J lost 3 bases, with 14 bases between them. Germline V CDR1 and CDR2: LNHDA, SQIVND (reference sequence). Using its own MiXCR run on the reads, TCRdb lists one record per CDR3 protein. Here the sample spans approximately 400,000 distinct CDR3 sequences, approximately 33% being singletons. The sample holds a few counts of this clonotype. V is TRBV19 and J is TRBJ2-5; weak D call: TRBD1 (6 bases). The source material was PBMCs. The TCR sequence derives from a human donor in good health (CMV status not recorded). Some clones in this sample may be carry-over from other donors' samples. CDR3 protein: CASAPRTEETQYF. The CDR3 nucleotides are TGTGCCAGCGCTCCCCGGACAGAAGAGACCCAGTACTTC.